This T cell receptor beta chain was recorded in a study of T cells after yellow fever vaccination. The CDR3 is 14 amino acids. Trimming pared 8 bases from V and 6 bases from J, leaving 16 bases between. This clonotype appeared a few times. TCRdb fed the 5' RACE reads into MiXCR, producing one record per CDR3 protein. The table records a few hundred thousand distinct CDR3 sequences, about 9.9% of them present only once. V and J are TRBV12-3 or TRBV12-4 and TRBJ2-2, with D maybe TRBD1 (6 bases). The sample here was PBMCs, taken on the day of the first yellow fever vaccination. This sequence was found in a young man who received the YFV17D yellow fever vaccine. The CDR3 nucleotides read TGTGCCAGCCGGCTTGTAACAGGGCCCGGGGAGCTGTTTTTT. Translating it yields CASRLVTGPGELFF.